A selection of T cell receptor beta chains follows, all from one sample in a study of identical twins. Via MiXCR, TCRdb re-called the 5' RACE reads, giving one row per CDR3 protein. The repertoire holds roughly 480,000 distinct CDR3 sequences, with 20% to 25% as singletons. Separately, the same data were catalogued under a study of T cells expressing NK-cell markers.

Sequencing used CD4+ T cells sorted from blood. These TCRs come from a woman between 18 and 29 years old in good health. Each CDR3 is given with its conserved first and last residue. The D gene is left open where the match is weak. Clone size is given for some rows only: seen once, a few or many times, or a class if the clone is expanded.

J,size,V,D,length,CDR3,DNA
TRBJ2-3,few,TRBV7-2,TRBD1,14,CASSSDRVADTQYF,TGTGCCAGCAGCTCGGACAGGGTAGCAGATACGCAGTATTTT
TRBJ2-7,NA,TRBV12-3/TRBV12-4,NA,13,CASRGDSSYEQYF,TGTGCCAGCAGGGGGGACTCCTCCTACGAGCAGTACTTC
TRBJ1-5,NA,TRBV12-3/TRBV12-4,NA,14,CASNKNISNQPQHF,TGTGCCAGCAATAAGAATATTAGCAATCAGCCCCAGCATTTT
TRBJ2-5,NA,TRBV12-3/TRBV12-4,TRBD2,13,CASSPRETETQYF,TGTGCCAGCAGCCCGCGGGAGACGGAGACCCAGTACTTC
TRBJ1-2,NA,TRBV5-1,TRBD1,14,CASRSVTGGRGYTF,TGCGCCAGCAGGTCGGTCACAGGGGGAAGAGGCTACACCTTC
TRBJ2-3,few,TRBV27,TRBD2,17,CASSLSASGVFGDTQYF,TGTGCCAGCAGTCTGTCAGCTAGCGGGGTGTTTGGAGATACGCAGTATTTT
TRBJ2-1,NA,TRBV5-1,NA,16,CASSRVGLESYNEQFF,TGCGCCAGCAGCCGGGTGGGCCTAGAATCCTACAATGAGCAGTTCTTC
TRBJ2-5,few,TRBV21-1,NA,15,CASSKARRGLETQYF,TGTGCCAGCAGCAAAGCGCGCAGGGGGCTAGAGACCCAGTACTTC
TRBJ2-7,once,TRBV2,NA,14,CASSDLSTTYEQYF,TGTGCCAGCAGTGATTTGTCTACCACCTACGAGCAGTACTTC
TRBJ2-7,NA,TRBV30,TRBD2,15,CAWSDGGRSTYEQYF,TGTGCCTGGAGTGACGGCGGGAGAAGCACCTACGAGCAGTACTTC
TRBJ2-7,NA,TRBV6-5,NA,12,CASSYLGSEQYF,TGTGCCAGCAGTTACTTAGGGAGTGAGCAGTACTTC
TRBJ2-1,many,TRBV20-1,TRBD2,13,CSFVTGGDYEQFF,TGCTCCTTCGTCACGGGAGGGGACTATGAGCAGTTCTTC
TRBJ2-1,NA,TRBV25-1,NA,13,CASSDTTSDEQFF,TGTGCCAGCAGTGACACCACTAGTGACGAGCAGTTCTTC
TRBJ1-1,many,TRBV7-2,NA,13,CASSRPGGTEAFF,TGTGCCAGCAGTCGACCGGGAGGGACTGAAGCTTTCTTT
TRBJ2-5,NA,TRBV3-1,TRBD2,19,CACSQDSVLAGASGETQYF,TGTGCCTGCAGCCAAGACAGTGTACTAGCGGGGGCCTCAGGCGAGACCCAGTACTTC
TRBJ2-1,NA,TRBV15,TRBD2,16,CATSRELAGAYNEQFF,TGTGCCACCAGCAGAGAATTAGCGGGAGCCTACAATGAGCAGTTCTTC
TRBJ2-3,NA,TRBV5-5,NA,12,CASSAPLDTQYF,TGTGCCAGCAGCGCCCCTTTAGATACGCAGTATTTT
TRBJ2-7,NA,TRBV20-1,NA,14,CSASGQGGAYEQYF,TGCAGTGCTAGCGGGCAGGGTGGTGCCTACGAGCAGTACTTC
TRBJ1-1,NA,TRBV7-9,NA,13,CASGTDQNTEAFF,TGTGCCAGCGGCACAGACCAGAACACTGAAGCTTTCTTT
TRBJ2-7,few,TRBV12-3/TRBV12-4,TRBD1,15,CASSSSTGGTYEQYF,TGTGCCAGCAGTTCATCGACAGGGGGAACCTACGAGCAGTACTTC
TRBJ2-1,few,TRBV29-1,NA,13,CSAQDSHYNEQFF,TGCAGCGCCCAGGACAGTCACTACAATGAGCAGTTCTTC
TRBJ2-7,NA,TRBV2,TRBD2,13,CARGLAGGVQQYF,TGTGCCAGGGGACTAGCGGGAGGGGTACAGCAGTACTTC
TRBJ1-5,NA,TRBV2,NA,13,CASSYYSNQPQHF,TGTGCCAGCAGTTATTACAGTAATCAGCCCCAGCATTTT
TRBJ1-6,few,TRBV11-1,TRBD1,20,CASSISPGQGSGSYNSPLHF,TGTGCCAGCAGCATTTCGCCGGGACAGGGATCTGGGTCCTATAATTCACCCCTCCACTTT
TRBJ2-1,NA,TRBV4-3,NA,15,CASSQDGQGDNEQFF,TGCGCCAGCAGCCAAGATGGTCAGGGTGACAATGAGCAGTTCTTC
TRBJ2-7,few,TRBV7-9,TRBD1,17,CASSLIGRTGSSYEQYF,TGTGCCAGCAGCTTAATTGGACGGACAGGGAGCTCCTACGAGCAGTACTTC
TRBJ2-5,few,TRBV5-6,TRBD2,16,CASSSPIRGVTETQYF,TGTGCCAGCAGCTCCCCGATCCGGGGGGTTACGGAGACCCAGTACTTC
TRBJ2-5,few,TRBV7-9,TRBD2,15,CASAFHWTSKGDQYF,TGTGCCAGCGCCTTCCACTGGACTAGCAAAGGGGACCAGTACTTC
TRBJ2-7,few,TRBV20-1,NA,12,CSATRTTYEQYF,TGCAGTGCGACGAGAACAACCTACGAGCAGTACTTC
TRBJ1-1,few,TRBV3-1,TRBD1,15,CASSQLRDRNTEAFF,TGTGCCAGCAGCCAACTCCGGGACAGGAACACTGAAGCTTTCTTT
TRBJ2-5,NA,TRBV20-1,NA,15,CSASAQRNKFETQYF,TGCAGTGCTAGTGCTCAGCGTAATAAATTTGAGACCCAGTACTTC
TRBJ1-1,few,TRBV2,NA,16,CASSVLESGSRAEAFF,TGTGCCAGCAGTGTACTGGAGTCAGGGTCGAGGGCTGAAGCTTTCTTT
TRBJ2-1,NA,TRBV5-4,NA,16,CASRQQHGILYNEQFF,TGTGCCAGCAGACAACAGCACGGGATCCTTTACAATGAGCAGTTCTTC
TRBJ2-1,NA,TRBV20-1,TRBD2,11,CSAALAPRVFF,TGCAGTGCTGCACTAGCGCCCCGGGTGTTCTTC
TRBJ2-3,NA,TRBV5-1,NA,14,CASSLGWDTDTQYF,TGCGCCAGCAGCTTGGGCTGGGACACAGATACGCAGTATTTT
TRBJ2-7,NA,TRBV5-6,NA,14,CASSVYGFYYEQYF,TGTGCCAGCAGCGTATACGGATTCTACTACGAGCAGTACTTC
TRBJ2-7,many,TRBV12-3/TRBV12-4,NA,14,CASKRGLGDYEQYF,TGTGCCAGCAAACGGGGACTTGGGGATTACGAGCAGTACTTC
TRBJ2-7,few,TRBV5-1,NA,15,CASSLGAPKTAEQYF,TGCGCCAGCAGCTTGGGCGCCCCCAAGACCGCCGAGCAGTACTTC